Listed below are T cell receptor beta chains from one sample, sequenced in a study of blood T cell repertoires in COVID-19. The protocol was immunoSEQ multiplex PCR, while the TCRdb copy is restricted to in-frame clones and leaves out a portion. The sample consists of 30,000 to 40,000 clones, approximately 90% of them appearing once. The sequenced material came from peripheral blood. These receptors all come from a human donor in a cohort sampled during active COVID-19. The CDR3 runs from the conserved cysteine through the conserved F or W. The D gene is left open where the match is weak. Some rows mark clone size as missing; the rest say once, few, many or name a class of expanded clone.

clone_size: few; j_call: TRBJ2-2; v_call: TRBV6-4; d_call: -; cdr3_nt: TGTGCCAGCAGTGACTCCGAGGATCAGTCCGGGGAGCTGTTTTTT; cdr3_aa: CASSDSEDQSGELFF
clone_size: once; j_call: TRBJ2-3; v_call: TRBV7-9; d_call: -; cdr3_nt: TGTGCCAGCAGCTTAGCGGGAGCGGCAGATACGCAGTATTTT; cdr3_aa: CASSLAGAADTQYF
clone_size: -; j_call: TRBJ1-3; v_call: TRBV7-2; d_call: -; cdr3_nt: TGTGCCAGCAGTCCTCGACTGAACTCTGGAAACACCATATATTTT; cdr3_aa: CASSPRLNSGNTIYF
clone_size: -; j_call: TRBJ1-3; v_call: TRBV4-3; d_call: TRBD1; cdr3_nt: TGCGCCAGCAGCCCCCATTACGGGACAGGGGGCCACTCTGGAAACACCATATATTTT; cdr3_aa: CASSPHYGTGGHSGNTIYF
clone_size: -; j_call: TRBJ2-5; v_call: TRBV30; d_call: -; cdr3_nt: TGTGCCTGGACGCCAAGTGGGGGCCTCGAAGAGACCCAGTACTTC; cdr3_aa: CAWTPSGGLEETQYF
clone_size: -; j_call: TRBJ2-7; v_call: TRBV6-6; d_call: TRBD1; cdr3_nt: TGTGCCAGCAGTTTCCCAGGGGGCCTAGAAACCTACGAGCAGTACTTC; cdr3_aa: CASSFPGGLETYEQYF
clone_size: -; j_call: TRBJ1-2; v_call: TRBV11-2; d_call: -; cdr3_nt: TGTGCCAGCAGCTTAGAGACTGGGTTTGGCTACACCTTC; cdr3_aa: CASSLETGFGYTF
clone_size: -; j_call: TRBJ2-1; v_call: TRBV2; d_call: TRBD1; cdr3_nt: TGTGCCAGCGGAAGGGGGCGCGCAGGGGACAATGAGCAGTTCTTC; cdr3_aa: CASGRGRAGDNEQFF
clone_size: -; j_call: TRBJ2-1; v_call: TRBV27; d_call: -; cdr3_nt: TGTGCCAGCAGTCCCTTAGGGGGGGCTTACAATGAGCAGTTCTTC; cdr3_aa: CASSPLGGAYNEQFF
clone_size: -; j_call: TRBJ2-3; v_call: TRBV6-4; d_call: TRBD2; cdr3_nt: TGTGCCAGCAGCCAGGCGGGGGGCGCTCCGGCAGATACGCAGTATTTT; cdr3_aa: CASSQAGGAPADTQYF
clone_size: once; j_call: TRBJ2-1; v_call: TRBV11-2; d_call: TRBD2; cdr3_nt: TGTGCCAGCAGCTTACCCGGACTAGCGGGAGTCGAATTCTTC; cdr3_aa: CASSLPGLAGVEFF
clone_size: -; j_call: TRBJ2-1; v_call: TRBV9; d_call: -; cdr3_nt: TGTGCCAGCAGCGTTTCTACCGAGGCCTACAATGAGCAGTTCTTC; cdr3_aa: CASSVSTEAYNEQFF
clone_size: -; j_call: TRBJ2-2; v_call: TRBV3-1/TRBV3-2; d_call: -; cdr3_nt: TGTGCCAGCAGCCAAGAGGTGCCAGGCACCGGGGAGCTGTTTTTT; cdr3_aa: CASSQEVPGTGELFF
clone_size: once; j_call: TRBJ2-7; v_call: TRBV7-9; d_call: -; cdr3_nt: TGTGCCAGCAGCTTGACTAACGCCCCTCTGGAGCAGTACTTC; cdr3_aa: CASSLTNAPLEQYF
clone_size: -; j_call: TRBJ1-5; v_call: TRBV12-5; d_call: -; cdr3_nt: TGTGCTAGTGGTTTGCAGGCCGGGACATTGTACAATCAGCCCCAGCATTTT; cdr3_aa: CASGLQAGTLYNQPQHF
clone_size: -; j_call: TRBJ1-3; v_call: TRBV6-1; d_call: -; cdr3_nt: TGTGCCAGCAGAGAAAAGAGCGAGTTCTCTGGAAACACCATATATTTT; cdr3_aa: CASREKSEFSGNTIYF
clone_size: -; j_call: TRBJ2-7; v_call: TRBV28; d_call: TRBD2; cdr3_nt: TGTGCCAGCAGTTTAGATGGGACTAGGGTCTACGAGCAGTACTTC; cdr3_aa: CASSLDGTRVYEQYF
clone_size: few; j_call: TRBJ1-1; v_call: TRBV12-3/TRBV12-4; d_call: -; cdr3_nt: TGTGCCAGCAGCCGAGGTTGGGTGTCAGCTTTCTTT; cdr3_aa: CASSRGWVSAFF
clone_size: -; j_call: TRBJ2-1; v_call: TRBV5-4; d_call: TRBD2; cdr3_nt: TGTGCCAGCAGCCCAGGGGGGTTCGCGGGAGGGTCCTACAATGAGCAGTTCTTC; cdr3_aa: CASSPGGFAGGSYNEQFF
clone_size: -; j_call: TRBJ2-7; v_call: TRBV7-2; d_call: TRBD2; cdr3_nt: TGTGCCAGCAGCTTAGGGCTGACTAGCAGCTACGAGCAGTACTTC; cdr3_aa: CASSLGLTSSYEQYF
clone_size: once; j_call: TRBJ1-1; v_call: TRBV18; d_call: -; cdr3_nt: TGTGCCAGCTCTAACCCAGGGGCAGCGGGGGACACTGAAGCTTTCTTT; cdr3_aa: CASSNPGAAGDTEAFF
clone_size: -; j_call: TRBJ2-1; v_call: TRBV27; d_call: TRBD2; cdr3_nt: TGTGCCAGCAGGCGACTAGCAAATGAGCAGTTCTTC; cdr3_aa: CASRRLANEQFF
clone_size: -; j_call: TRBJ1-4; v_call: TRBV28; d_call: TRBD1; cdr3_nt: TGTGCCAGCAGTCCCTCAGGACAGGCAGCGAATGAAAAACTGTTTTTT; cdr3_aa: CASSPSGQAANEKLFF
clone_size: -; j_call: TRBJ2-6; v_call: TRBV7-9; d_call: TRBD2; cdr3_nt: TGTGCCAGCAGCTTGACGGGACTAGCGGCATCTGGGGCCAACGTCCTGACTTTC; cdr3_aa: CASSLTGLAASGANVLTF
clone_size: once; j_call: TRBJ2-2; v_call: TRBV5-1; d_call: -; cdr3_nt: TGCGCCAGCAGCTACAGGGCCACCTCGAACACCGGGGAGCTGTTTTTT; cdr3_aa: CASSYRATSNTGELFF
clone_size: -; j_call: TRBJ1-2; v_call: TRBV7-2; d_call: -; cdr3_nt: TGTGCCAGCAGCTCGAGCCCCAACTATGGCTACACCTTC; cdr3_aa: CASSSSPNYGYTF
clone_size: -; j_call: TRBJ2-7; v_call: TRBV7-8; d_call: TRBD2; cdr3_nt: TGTGCCAGCAGCTTAGGCCCGGGACTAGCGGGCTACGAGCAGTACTTC; cdr3_aa: CASSLGPGLAGYEQYF
clone_size: -; j_call: TRBJ2-2; v_call: TRBV7-3; d_call: TRBD2; cdr3_nt: TGTGCCAGCAGCCCCGGAACTAGCGGAATCTCGGGGGAGCTGTTTTTT; cdr3_aa: CASSPGTSGISGELFF
clone_size: large; j_call: TRBJ2-1; v_call: TRBV28; d_call: -; cdr3_nt: TGTGCCAGCAGTAGTAAACAGATCTACAATGAGCAGTTCTTC; cdr3_aa: CASSSKQIYNEQFF
clone_size: -; j_call: TRBJ2-1; v_call: TRBV7-9; d_call: TRBD2; cdr3_nt: TGTGCCAGCACCCCCCCCGCTAGCGGGAGGTTCAGCGAGCAGTTCTTC; cdr3_aa: CASTPPASGRFSEQFF
clone_size: few; j_call: TRBJ1-5; v_call: TRBV19; d_call: -; cdr3_nt: TGTGCCAGTAGTCCCCAATACGCGGAACGATATCAGCCCCAGCATTTT; cdr3_aa: CASSPQYAERYQPQHF
clone_size: -; j_call: TRBJ1-5; v_call: TRBV4-3; d_call: -; cdr3_nt: TGCGCCAGCAGCCAAGATAGAGAACAGAACAATCAGCCCCAGCATTTT; cdr3_aa: CASSQDREQNNQPQHF
clone_size: -; j_call: TRBJ2-5; v_call: TRBV19; d_call: TRBD1; cdr3_nt: TGTGCCAGCCTCAGACAGGGTGGCGAGACCCAGTACTTC; cdr3_aa: CASLRQGGETQYF
clone_size: -; j_call: TRBJ1-2; v_call: TRBV29-1; d_call: -; cdr3_nt: TGCAGCGTTTTCAGGGATGGCTACACCTTC; cdr3_aa: CSVFRDGYTF
clone_size: -; j_call: TRBJ1-4; v_call: TRBV7-9; d_call: -; cdr3_nt: TGTGCCAGTATACGGGCAACTAATGAAAAACTGTTTTTT; cdr3_aa: CASIRATNEKLFF
clone_size: -; j_call: TRBJ1-2; v_call: TRBV7-8; d_call: -; cdr3_nt: TGTGCCAGCAGCTTATCACAGGGTTCAGGCTACACCTTC; cdr3_aa: CASSLSQGSGYTF
clone_size: once; j_call: TRBJ2-1; v_call: TRBV7-7; d_call: TRBD2; cdr3_nt: TGTGCTAGCAGCTTAGGACTAGCGAGGAACAATGAGCAGTTCTTC; cdr3_aa: CASSLGLARNNEQFF
clone_size: -; j_call: TRBJ2-7; v_call: TRBV4-1; d_call: -; cdr3_nt: TGCGCCAGCAGCCAAACCAGGGTCGACGAGCAGTACTTC; cdr3_aa: CASSQTRVDEQYF
clone_size: -; j_call: TRBJ2-7; v_call: TRBV11-3; d_call: -; cdr3_nt: TGTGCCAGCAGCTTAGAAAAGGAGTACGAGCAGTACTTC; cdr3_aa: CASSLEKEYEQYF
clone_size: -; j_call: TRBJ2-3; v_call: TRBV7-6; d_call: -; cdr3_nt: TGTGCCAGCAGCGTCGCCGCAGGGGTCAGGGGCGCAGATACGCAGTATTTT; cdr3_aa: CASSVAAGVRGADTQYF
clone_size: -; j_call: TRBJ2-2; v_call: TRBV7-9; d_call: TRBD2; cdr3_nt: TGTGCCAGCAGCTTAGGGACTAGCGGGACCGGGGAGCTGTTTTTT; cdr3_aa: CASSLGTSGTGELFF
clone_size: -; j_call: TRBJ1-5; v_call: TRBV5-1; d_call: -; cdr3_nt: TGCGCCAGCAGCTTGCGACAGGACCAGCCCCAGCATTTT; cdr3_aa: CASSLRQDQPQHF
clone_size: -; j_call: TRBJ1-2; v_call: TRBV7-2; d_call: -; cdr3_nt: TGTGCCAGCAGCTTAGAAGCCAGGGACTATGGCTACACCTTC; cdr3_aa: CASSLEARDYGYTF
clone_size: -; j_call: TRBJ2-7; v_call: TRBV5-1; d_call: -; cdr3_nt: TGCGCCAGCAGCTTGCAGGGCGAGGAGCAGTACTTC; cdr3_aa: CASSLQGEEQYF
clone_size: -; j_call: TRBJ2-3; v_call: TRBV9; d_call: TRBD2; cdr3_nt: TGTGCCAGCAGCGCTAGCGGGGGACTATTGGATACGCAGTATTTT; cdr3_aa: CASSASGGLLDTQYF
clone_size: -; j_call: TRBJ2-7; v_call: TRBV27; d_call: TRBD2; cdr3_nt: TGTGCCAGCAGTTTAACTAGCGGGTTATACGAGCAGTACTTC; cdr3_aa: CASSLTSGLYEQYF
clone_size: -; j_call: TRBJ1-1; v_call: TRBV12-3/TRBV12-4; d_call: -; cdr3_nt: TGTGCCAGCAGTTTGCTGGGCGCAACTGAAGCTTTCTTT; cdr3_aa: CASSLLGATEAFF
clone_size: -; j_call: TRBJ2-2; v_call: TRBV29-1; d_call: -; cdr3_nt: TGCAGCCACTGGAACACCGGGGAGCTGTTTTTT; cdr3_aa: CSHWNTGELFF